This is a list of T cell receptor beta chains from one sample in a study of Graves' ophthalmopathy and Graves' hyperthyroidism. Each CDR3 protein gets one entry after TCRdb re-called the multiplex PCR reads with MiXCR. Of 200,000 to 250,000 distinct CDR3 sequences in the sample, about 22% were seen once. The sequenced material came from peripheral blood. The receptors shown here come from a woman between 50 and 59 years old with Graves' ophthalmopathy. The CDR3 runs from the conserved cysteine through the conserved F or W. D genes are given only for firm matches.

j_gene: TRBJ2-7
d_gene: TRBD2
v_gene: TRBV7-3
CDR3aa: CASSLSGTSSLYEQYF

j_gene: TRBJ1-2
d_gene: -
v_gene: TRBV6-1
CDR3aa: CASSLLNGEANYGYTF

j_gene: TRBJ1-2
d_gene: -
v_gene: TRBV5-4
CDR3aa: CASSQQGLYGYTF

j_gene: TRBJ2-5
d_gene: -
v_gene: TRBV12-3/TRBV12-4
CDR3aa: CASTVAWAGLIQYF

j_gene: TRBJ1-5
d_gene: TRBD1
v_gene: TRBV19
CDR3aa: CASSSGTGNQPQHF

j_gene: TRBJ2-7
d_gene: TRBD1
v_gene: TRBV4-2
CDR3aa: CASSQEWTGGPEQYF

j_gene: TRBJ1-1
d_gene: -
v_gene: TRBV11-1
CDR3aa: CASSFGILNTEAFF

j_gene: TRBJ2-5
d_gene: -
v_gene: TRBV10-3
CDR3aa: CAAAGGEGETQYF

j_gene: TRBJ2-7
d_gene: -
v_gene: TRBV7-2
CDR3aa: CASSLSTREQYF

j_gene: TRBJ2-7
d_gene: -
v_gene: TRBV20-1
CDR3aa: CSARGGEFLGF

j_gene: TRBJ1-1
d_gene: TRBD1
v_gene: TRBV2
CDR3aa: CASIDRGSNTEAFF

j_gene: TRBJ2-2
d_gene: -
v_gene: TRBV29-1
CDR3aa: CSVMTVARELFF

j_gene: TRBJ2-5
d_gene: TRBD2
v_gene: TRBV11-1
CDR3aa: CASSFLAGDFLRGETQYF

j_gene: TRBJ1-2
d_gene: -
v_gene: TRBV2
CDR3aa: CASSSGGNYGYTF

j_gene: TRBJ2-2
d_gene: -
v_gene: TRBV24-1
CDR3aa: CATSDDSGWSGELFF

j_gene: TRBJ2-5
d_gene: -
v_gene: TRBV12-3/TRBV12-4
CDR3aa: CASSSWGFMGQETQYF

j_gene: TRBJ2-7
d_gene: TRBD1
v_gene: TRBV12-3/TRBV12-4
CDR3aa: CASSFRTGDSEQYF

j_gene: TRBJ1-1
d_gene: -
v_gene: TRBV27
CDR3aa: CASSPVGGSEAFF

j_gene: TRBJ2-7
d_gene: -
v_gene: TRBV28
CDR3aa: CASSLRLGGPSSYEQYF

j_gene: TRBJ1-2
d_gene: -
v_gene: TRBV28
CDR3aa: CASRPPVESVGGYTF

j_gene: TRBJ2-7
d_gene: TRBD2
v_gene: TRBV7-2
CDR3aa: CASSLRGLAGGHEQYF

j_gene: TRBJ1-1
d_gene: TRBD1
v_gene: TRBV20-1
CDR3aa: CSAARTGRTEAFF

j_gene: TRBJ2-7
d_gene: -
v_gene: TRBV6-2/TRBV6-3
CDR3aa: CASNPSDSRRRRIYEQYF

j_gene: TRBJ1-2
d_gene: -
v_gene: TRBV24-1
CDR3aa: CATSDGGRAGYTF

j_gene: TRBJ2-6
d_gene: -
v_gene: TRBV6-5
CDR3aa: CASSSPQPGANVLTF

j_gene: TRBJ2-4
d_gene: -
v_gene: TRBV5-1
CDR3aa: CASSFGDMSIAKNIQYF

j_gene: -
d_gene: -
v_gene: TRBV27
CDR3aa: CASSFYLGGSYEQFF

j_gene: TRBJ1-2
d_gene: TRBD1
v_gene: TRBV28
CDR3aa: CASSLNSGTGGGYTF

j_gene: TRBJ2-7
d_gene: TRBD2
v_gene: TRBV12-3/TRBV12-4
CDR3aa: CASSFDPGTSFTYEQYF

j_gene: TRBJ2-3
d_gene: -
v_gene: TRBV7-2
CDR3aa: CASSPSRLVDTQYF

j_gene: TRBJ2-5
d_gene: TRBD2
v_gene: TRBV11-2
CDR3aa: CASSFSGSQETQYF

j_gene: TRBJ1-3
d_gene: -
v_gene: TRBV28
CDR3aa: CASSLTGQWSGNTIYF

j_gene: TRBJ2-2
d_gene: -
v_gene: TRBV7-3
CDR3aa: CASSSFTGELFF

j_gene: TRBJ2-2
d_gene: -
v_gene: TRBV19
CDR3aa: CASSMGVVNTGELFF

j_gene: TRBJ1-5
d_gene: -
v_gene: TRBV18
CDR3aa: CASSPSTNQPQHF

j_gene: TRBJ1-3
d_gene: -
v_gene: TRBV28
CDR3aa: CASSLRPGAGNTIYF

j_gene: TRBJ2-7
d_gene: TRBD1
v_gene: TRBV10-3
CDR3aa: CAIRATGGSYEQYF

j_gene: TRBJ2-7
d_gene: -
v_gene: TRBV7-9
CDR3aa: CASSFGFHEQYF

j_gene: TRBJ2-7
d_gene: TRBD2
v_gene: TRBV6-1
CDR3aa: CALERREDTYEQYF

j_gene: TRBJ2-5
d_gene: TRBD1
v_gene: TRBV12-3/TRBV12-4
CDR3aa: CASGPPPRDREKETQYF

j_gene: TRBJ1-1
d_gene: -
v_gene: TRBV6-5
CDR3aa: CASKSGGSGTEAFF

j_gene: TRBJ2-5
d_gene: TRBD1
v_gene: TRBV20-1
CDR3aa: CSARQGALRTQYF

j_gene: TRBJ2-5
d_gene: TRBD1
v_gene: TRBV7-2
CDR3aa: CASSPLGTAQETQYF

j_gene: TRBJ2-7
d_gene: TRBD2
v_gene: TRBV28
CDR3aa: CASSPGLAVYEQYF

j_gene: TRBJ1-1
d_gene: TRBD1
v_gene: TRBV29-1
CDR3aa: CSFSRTGRGYTEAFF

j_gene: TRBJ1-6
d_gene: TRBD1
v_gene: TRBV25-1
CDR3aa: CASSYRGNSPLHF

j_gene: TRBJ1-2
d_gene: -
v_gene: TRBV18
CDR3aa: CASSPISQASSYGYTF

j_gene: TRBJ1-5
d_gene: TRBD1
v_gene: TRBV2
CDR3aa: CASRETGVGNQPQHF

j_gene: TRBJ2-7
d_gene: -
v_gene: TRBV29-1
CDR3aa: CSAEGLAYEQYF

j_gene: TRBJ1-5
d_gene: -
v_gene: TRBV25-1
CDR3aa: CASRSDINQPQHF

j_gene: TRBJ2-2
d_gene: -
v_gene: TRBV12-3/TRBV12-4
CDR3aa: CTSPSLVAGELFF

j_gene: TRBJ1-2
d_gene: -
v_gene: TRBV5-4
CDR3aa: CASSLSSGYGYTF

j_gene: TRBJ2-4
d_gene: TRBD1
v_gene: TRBV2
CDR3aa: CASSTGTGGAKNIQYF

j_gene: TRBJ2-7
d_gene: -
v_gene: TRBV7-2
CDR3aa: CASSSAAGPYEQYF

j_gene: TRBJ2-5
d_gene: TRBD2
v_gene: TRBV20-1
CDR3aa: CSARGGLAGDQETQYF

j_gene: TRBJ2-7
d_gene: -
v_gene: TRBV3-1
CDR3aa: CASSAVDYEQYF

j_gene: TRBJ2-2
d_gene: -
v_gene: TRBV18
CDR3aa: CASSPADRSTGELFF

j_gene: TRBJ2-7
d_gene: TRBD2
v_gene: TRBV20-1
CDR3aa: CSAPGTSGYEQYF

j_gene: TRBJ2-4
d_gene: -
v_gene: TRBV20-1
CDR3aa: CSADNSGWQYF